The next 22 T cell receptor beta chains were all read from a single sample in a study of PD-L1 blockade in urothelial cancer. The repertoire was sequenced with immunoSEQ multiplex PCR; TCRdb's copy has only in-frame clones and lacks some. The sample consists of tens of thousands of clones, about 83% of them appearing once. Time point in this sample: pretreatment peripheral blood. Material: PBMCs, obtained around atezolizumab (anti-PD-L1) treatment. The receptors were gathered from a woman aged 60 to 75 with urothelial cancer.

V is TRBV6-1 and J is TRBJ1-5; TRBD1 is a possible D gene (5 bases). Germline V CDR1 and CDR2: MNHNS, SASEGT. The CDR3 has 14 residues. Trimming pared 6 bases from V and 0 bases from J, leaving 9 bases between. Written as DNA, the CDR3 is TGTGCCAGCAGGGGGCCATATAGCAATCAGCCCCAGCATTTT. It codes for CASRGPYSNQPQHF.

This clone appeared once. The rearrangement joins TRBV19 to TRBJ1-2; 9 positions agree with TRBD1. Germline V gene data show CDR1 as LNHDA and CDR2 as SQIVND (reference sequence). V lost 5 bases and J lost 7; bases outside the gene matches: 5. This CDR3 spans 13 amino acids. This CDR3 is CASSEQGAIGYTF. The DNA for the CDR3 is TGTGCCAGTAGTGAACAGGGGGCAATTGGCTACACCTTC. Complete variable domain (other parts from reference TRBV19 and TRBJ1-2): DGGITQSPKYLFRKEGQNVTLSCEQNLNHDAMYWYRQDPGQGLRLIYYSQIVNDFQKGDIAEGYSVSREKKESFPLTVTSAQKNPTAFYLCASSEQGAIGYTFGSGTRLTVV.

The chain uses TRBV11-2 and TRBJ1-1; possibly TRBD1 for D (6 bases). Germline assignment: CDR1 SGHAT and CDR2 FQNNGV. The CDR3 is 14 residues long. The V and J ends lost 2 bases and 4 bases respectively, with 11 bases between them. For the CDR3, the DNA is TGTGCCAGCAGCTTAAGCAGGGGAAGCACTGAAGCTTTCTTT. This encodes CASSLSRGSTEAFF.

V usage is TRBV2 and J usage is TRBJ2-5, with D possibly matching TRBD2 (6 bases). The germline V gene has CDR1 SNHLY and CDR2 FYNNEI. Trimming left V 5 bases short and J 4 bases short, with 14 bases between. CDR3 length: 14 amino acids. For the CDR3, the DNA is TGTGCCAGCAGTTCGGAGGGCCAGGGAGAGACCCAGTACTTC. It yields the protein CASSSEGQGETQYF.

The chain recombines TRBV5-1 with TRBJ2-1; 9 bases fit TRBD2. V lost 0 bases to trimming and J lost 8 bases; unmatched junction nucleotides: 9. The CDR3 sequence is 16 residues long. Per germline, CDR1 SGHRS and CDR2 YFSETQ. The CDR3 DNA sequence: TGCGCCAGCAGCTTGGCTCTAGCGGGATGGAGAGATGAGCAGTTCTTC. This codes for CASSLALAGWRDEQFF.

CDR3 sequence reads: CASSALRWPPNTGELFF. The CDR3 coding sequence is TGTGCCAGCAGTGCGTTGAGGTGGCCGCCTAACACCGGGGAGCTGTTTTTT. The chain carries TRBV6-1 and TRBJ2-2; D gene unclear. Per germline, CDR1 MNHNS and CDR2 SASEGT. Trimming left V 4 bases short and J 2 bases short, with 17 bases between. The CDR3 is 17 residues long.

The rearrangement links TRBV7-2 to TRBJ1-1; D is perhaps TRBD1 (5 bases). Germline V gives CDR1 SGHTA, CDR2 FQGNSA. This CDR3 comprises 13 residues. Trimming left V 5 bases short and J 7 bases short, with 14 bases between. The CDR3 sequence: CASSKGPVREAFF. The CDR3, as DNA: TGTGCCAGCAGCAAGGGGCCGGTCCGTGAAGCTTTCTTT.

The genes are TRBV2 and TRBJ2-7, with TRBD2 matching 7 bases. The CDR3 extends over 13 amino acids. The V gene's germline CDR1 is SNHLY and CDR2 FYNNEI. The ends lost 0 bases at V and 6 bases at J; junction bases unmatched: 2. For the CDR3, the DNA is TGTGCCAGCAGTGAAGCGGGCGGGGGCGAGCAGTACTTC. Protein sequence: CASSEAGGGEQYF.

This clone was recorded once. This chain connects TRBV6-1 to TRBJ1-5; D is unclear. The CDR3 has 13 amino acids. The germline V and J ends were trimmed by 11 bases and 1 base, with 12 bases remaining between them. Germline lookup yields CDR1 MNHNS and CDR2 SASEGT. CDR3 DNA: TGTGCCGCAGGATCGCAGAGCAATCAGCCCCAGCATTTT. This sequence encodes CAAGSQSNQPQHF.

The chain combines TRBV15 with TRBJ2-1; D gene uncertain. The CDR3 spans 13 residues. Germline CDR1 LNHNV, CDR2 YYDKDF (reference sequence). Deletions cut 0 bases from V and 6 bases from J, with 6 bases between. The CDR3 nucleotides are TGTGCCACCAGCAGAGAAACTCGCAATGAGCAGTTCTTC. Translation gives CATSRETRNEQFF.

This rearrangement joins TRBV6-1 to TRBJ1-3; 8 bases are a match to TRBD1. Germline CDR1 MNHNS, CDR2 SASEGT. V dropped 4 bases and J dropped 3; count of bases not matched to a gene: 8. CDR3 length: 16 amino acids. In DNA, the CDR3 is TGTGCCAGCAGTGGCCGCAGGGGGCACTTTGGAAACACCATATATTTT. Translating it yields CASSGRRGHFGNTIYF.

The V and J genes are TRBV6-1 and TRBJ2-1; possible D gene TRBD2, 5 bases. V was shortened by 5 bases and J by 7 bases, with 9 bases between the two germline ends. Germline V lookup: CDR1 MNHNS, CDR2 SASEGT. This CDR3 has 12 amino acids. The CDR3 DNA reads as TGTGCCAGCAGTACTGGGGAGAATGAGCAGTTCTTC. Its translation is CASSTGENEQFF.

V usage is TRBV7-8 and J usage is TRBJ2-2; D uncertain. This CDR3 is 13 amino acids long. CDR1 and CDR2 (germline): SGHVS, FQNEAQ. Trimming shortened V by 7 bases and J by 0 bases, and 6 bases separated the two germline ends. The CDR3 loop reads CASTQTNTGELFF. The CDR3 DNA reads as TGTGCCAGCACTCAGACGAACACCGGGGAGCTGTTTTTT.

V gene TRBV7-9 combines with J gene TRBJ2-5; possibly TRBD2 for D (6 bases). This CDR3 is built from 12 residues. The germline gives CDR1 SEHNR, CDR2 FQNEAQ (reference sequence). V dropped 3 bases and J dropped 8 bases, with 10 bases sitting between them. CDR3 nucleotide sequence: TGTGCCAGCAGCTTGGTCGGGGGAACCCAGTACTTC. Translated, it gives CASSLVGGTQYF.

The chain has TRBV28 and TRBJ2-3; TRBD2 agrees at 9 bases. Looked up from germline, CDR1 is MDHEN and CDR2 is SYDVKM. The CDR3 has 15 residues. The ends lost 2 bases at V and 7 bases at J; junction bases unmatched: 7. The CDR3 sequence: CASSLTSGYANTQYF. The CDR3 DNA is TGTGCCAGCAGTTTAACTAGCGGGTACGCAAATACGCAGTATTTT.

The rearrangement joins TRBV7-3 to TRBJ1-1; 12 bases agree with TRBD1. Germline trimming cut 1 base from V and 6 bases from J; bases unmatched to any gene: 3. Germline V gene data show CDR1 as SGHTA and CDR2 as FQGTGA. The CDR3 sequence is 15 residues long. The CDR3 loop reads CASSLMGQGASEAFF. Here the CDR3 DNA reads TGTGCCAGCAGCTTAATGGGACAGGGGGCTTCTGAAGCTTTCTTT.

The V gene is TRBV4-1, the J gene TRBJ1-2; D gene uncertain. The CDR3 length is 11 residues. The germline V gene has CDR1 MGHRA and CDR2 YSYEKL. V lost 1 base, J lost 8 bases, and 5 bases lay in between. The CDR3 nucleotides read TGCGCCAGCAGCCAAGGGAGCGGCTACACCTTC. The encoded protein is CASSQGSGYTF.

The V gene is TRBV4-2, the J gene TRBJ2-6; D gene ambiguous. Germline CDR1 reads LGHNA; CDR2 reads YNFKEQ. The V end was cut by 2 bases, the J end by 0 bases, with 14 bases between. The CDR3 covers 18 residues. The CDR3 reads CASSQFTSISSGANVLTF. As DNA, the CDR3 is TGTGCCAGCAGCCAATTTACCTCCATTAGCTCTGGGGCCAACGTCCTGACTTTC.

As regards this clone: At one end the junction does not follow the germline gene, possibly because of a read error. Here the CDR3 DNA reads TGTGCCACCAGCCGGGACAGGTCCTACGAGCAGTACTTC. As protein: CATSRDRSYEQYF. V is TRBV11-2 and J is TRBJ2-7; 8 bases are a match to TRBD1. Germline lookup yields CDR1 SGHAT and CDR2 FQNNGV. The CDR3 runs 13 residues.

V and J are TRBV6-1 and TRBJ1-2, with D unresolved. This CDR3 has 12 residues. Germline values: CDR1 MNHNS, CDR2 SASEGT. The germline V and J ends were trimmed by 4 bases and 1 base, with 4 bases remaining between them. The CDR3 nucleotides read TGTGCCAGCAGTGCGGTTAACTATGGCTACACCTTC. This codes for CASSAVNYGYTF.

The chain joins TRBV7-8 to TRBJ2-5; 8 bases match TRBD2. This CDR3 has 15 amino acids. V trimming: 2 bases; J trimming: 5 bases; junction bases outside the gene matches: 7. Germline CDR1 reads SGHVS; CDR2 reads FQNEAQ. The CDR3 protein is CASSLFREGRETQYF. The CDR3 DNA sequence: TGTGCCAGCAGCTTATTTCGGGAGGGCCGGGAGACCCAGTACTTC.

This clone was recorded once. The chain is built from TRBV5-1 and TRBJ2-2; TRBD1 matches at 7 bases. Germline CDR1 is SGHRS and CDR2 is YFSETQ. The V segment lost 4 bases and the J segment 1 base; nucleotides outside the gene matches: 4. The length of the CDR3 is 15 residues. CDR3 in amino acids: CASSRRQGNTGELFF. As DNA, the CDR3 is TGCGCCAGCAGCCGTAGACAGGGGAACACCGGGGAGCTGTTTTTT.